The 3 T cell receptor beta chains below come from one sample, sequenced in a study of shared clonotypes between healthy human individuals. Positively selected for CCR7, the CD45RO-negative cells used as naive CD8 cells excluded terminally differentiated effector memory CD45RA+ cells. Generated by immunoSEQ multiplex PCR, the TCRdb table keeps only in-frame clones and is missing some. Of about 2 million clones in the sample, about 95% were seen once. Sequencing used naive CD8+ T cells sorted from blood. The receptors originated from a man between 18 and 35 years old in good health.

The rearrangement uses TRBV28 and TRBJ2-3; TRBD1 aligns across 10 bases. The CDR3 has 15 residues. V dropped 6 bases and J dropped 2; count of bases not matched to a gene: 5. Germline CDR1 is MDHEN and CDR2 is SYDVKM. The DNA for the CDR3 is TGTGCCAGCAGAGTGGGACAGGGGCTCACAGATACGCAGTATTTT. Its translation is CASRVGQGLTDTQYF. The variable domain in full, completed from reference TRBV28 and TRBJ2-3, reads DVKVTQSSRYLVKRTGEKVFLECVQDMDHENMFWYRQDPGLGLRLIYFSYDVKMKEKGDIPEGYSVSREKKERFSLILESASTNQTSMYLCASRVGQGLTDTQYFGPGTRLTVL.

The rearrangement joins TRBV6-1 to TRBJ1-1, with TRBD1 matching 9 bases. The CDR3 is 15 amino acids. After removal of 6 bases from V and 4 bases from J, the junction contained 9 bases not matched to a gene. Germline V gives CDR1 MNHNS, CDR2 SASEGT. The CDR3 reads CASSENRGRFTEAFF. The CDR3 DNA sequence: TGTGCCAGCAGCGAAAACAGGGGGCGCTTCACTGAAGCTTTCTTT.

J is TRBJ2-5 and V is TRBV7-8; 11 bases are a match to TRBD2. The V gene's germline CDR1 is SGHVS and CDR2 FQNEAQ. The V gene end was trimmed by 5 bases and the J gene end by 2 bases; junction bases not matched to a gene: 7. This CDR3 is built from 16 residues. CDR3 in amino acids: CASSPLLAGVQETQYF. The CDR3 coding sequence is TGTGCCAGCAGCCCATTACTAGCGGGGGTACAAGAGACCCAGTACTTC. Using reference TRBV7-8 and TRBJ2-5 for the parts outside the CDR3, the full variable domain is GAGVSQSPRYKVAKRGQDVALRCDPISGHVSLFWYQQALGQGPEFLTYFQNEAQLDKSGLPSDRFFAERPEGSVSTLKIQRTQQEDSAVYLCASSPLLAGVQETQYFGPGTRLLVL.